A single sample is the source of the 32 T cell receptor beta chains below, sequenced in a study of T-cell memory formation after mild COVID-19. TCRdb independently ran MiXCR on the 5' RACE reads; one entry per CDR3 protein. Among fewer than 400,000 distinct CDR3 sequences listed, about 16% were seen once. Sequencing input: PBMCs or a T cell subset sorted from them (not recorded which). The source is a man aged 18 to 29 who had mild COVID-19 (a few samples of this study predate the infection). Cell type and time point are not known.

This clonotype was counted ten times or more. The chain links TRBV4-3 to TRBJ2-5; D is ambiguous. Germline V gene sequence: CDR1 LGHNA, CDR2 YSLEER. The germline V and J ends were trimmed by 0 bases and 1 base, with 9 bases remaining between them. The length of the CDR3 is 15 residues. The CDR3 sequence: CASSQDVGLQETQYF. Written as DNA, the CDR3 is TGCGCCAGCAGCCAAGATGTGGGCCTCCAAGAGACCCAGTACTTC.

This clonotype was detected only a few times. The chain employs TRBV7-2 and TRBJ2-6; 7 bases agree with TRBD1. CDR1 is SGHTA, CDR2 FQGNSA, per germline. Trimming removed 6 bases from V and 0 bases from J; junction bases left unmatched: 11. The CDR3 loop spans 18 amino acids. CDR3 amino acids: CASRSMRGQTSGANVLTF. The CDR3 DNA follows: TGTGCCAGCAGGTCCATGAGGGGGCAGACCTCTGGGGCCAACGTCCTGACTTTC.

The chain recombines TRBV5-1 with TRBJ2-2, with D unclear. This CDR3 contains 13 residues. The V end was cut by 6 bases, the J end by 4 bases, with 10 bases between. CDR1 and CDR2 from the germline V gene are SGHRS and YFSETQ. CDR3 residues: CASNDPTTGELFF. The CDR3 bases are TGCGCCAGCAACGATCCTACCACCGGGGAGCTGTTTTTT.

This clonotype was counted many times. V is TRBV9 and J is TRBJ2-6; the D is unclear. The CDR3 extends over 15 amino acids. Per the germline V gene, CDR1 is SGDLS and CDR2 is YYNGEE. Trimming shortened V by 0 bases and J by 0 bases, and 4 bases separated the two germline ends. Here the CDR3 reads CASSVGSSGANVLTF. Here the CDR3 DNA reads TGTGCCAGCAGCGTAGGAAGCTCTGGGGCCAACGTCCTGACTTTC.

The V call is TRBV6-5, the J call TRBJ2-1; 8 bases are a match to TRBD1. J gave up 8 bases and V 0 bases, and 3 bases lay outside the gene matches. Germline V lookup: CDR1 MNHEY, CDR2 SVGAGI. The length of the CDR3 is 14 residues. The chain's CDR3 is CASSYSDRVYEQFF. The CDR3 nucleotides read TGTGCCAGCAGTTACTCGGACAGGGTGTATGAGCAGTTCTTC.

V and J are TRBV28 and TRBJ2-1, with D tentatively TRBD1 or TRBD2 (6 bases each). Germline CDR1 and CDR2: MDHEN and SYDVKM. CDR3 length: 15 residues. Trimming shortened V by 6 bases and J by 4 bases, and 16 bases separated the two germline ends. CDR3: CASSTWRGSYNEQFF. The DNA for the CDR3 is TGTGCCAGCAGCACCTGGAGGGGGAGTTACAATGAGCAGTTCTTC.

The V call is TRBV7-2, the J call TRBJ2-7, with no clear D. Trimming took 4 bases from V and 6 from J, leaving 16 bases between them. Germline V gene sequence: CDR1 SGHTA, CDR2 FQGNSA. CDR3 length equals 14 residues. For the CDR3, the DNA is TGTGCCAGCAGCTATGGCCGCGAAAATGCCGAGCAGTACTTC. Translation: CASSYGRENAEQYF.

This clonotype has ten or more counts. V and J are TRBV5-1 and TRBJ2-1; 13 nucleotides line up with TRBD2. The germline V gene has CDR1 SGHRS and CDR2 YFSETQ. The CDR3 spans 16 residues. After removal of 4 bases from V and 6 bases from J, the junction contained 7 bases not matched to a gene. The CDR3 loop reads CASSATSGGALNEQFF. CDR3 in DNA: TGCGCCAGCAGCGCAACTAGCGGGGGGGCCCTCAATGAGCAGTTCTTC.

The chain carries TRBV11-2 and TRBJ2-3, with D perhaps being TRBD1 or TRBD2 (5 bases each). This CDR3 region has 17 residues. Germline CDR1 is SGHAT and CDR2 is FQNNGV. The germline V and J ends were trimmed by 5 bases and 0 bases, with 18 bases remaining between them. The CDR3 bases are TGTGCCAGCAGCCTCCGGGACGGACCTTCTAGCACAGATACGCAGTATTTT. Protein: CASSLRDGPSSTDTQYF.

The chain recombines TRBV9 with TRBJ2-3; 9 positions agree with TRBD2. In germline, CDR1 is SGDLS, CDR2 YYNGEE. V dropped 4 bases and J dropped 2; count of bases not matched to a gene: 5. CDR3 length: 15 residues. The CDR3 sequence is CASSPSGGYTDTQYF. Here the CDR3 DNA reads TGTGCCAGCAGCCCCAGCGGGGGGTACACAGATACGCAGTATTTT.

This clonotype was counted a few times. This chain connects TRBV7-8 to TRBJ1-5; D is unclear. The V end was cut by 0 bases, the J end by 0 bases, with 12 bases between. The CDR3 has 17 residues. Germline V lookup: CDR1 SGHVS, CDR2 FQNEAQ. CDR3 DNA: TGTGCCAGCAGCTTAGCGCGTAAGGGTTATAGCAATCAGCCCCAGCATTTT. This encodes CASSLARKGYSNQPQHF. Full variable domain (rest looked up from reference TRBV7-8 and TRBJ1-5): GAGVSQSPRYKVAKRGQDVALRCDPISGHVSLFWYQQALGQGPEFLTYFQNEAQLDKSGLPSDRFFAERPEGSVSTLKIQRTQQEDSAVYLCASSLARKGYSNQPQHFGDGTRLSIL.

This clonotype was seen only a few times. This rearrangement joins TRBV7-8 to TRBJ2-5; D gene unclear. Germline V lookup: CDR1 SGHVS, CDR2 FQNEAQ. CDR3 length: 16 residues. Trimming shortened V by 7 bases and J by 4 bases, and 22 bases separated the two germline ends. The CDR3 region has the DNA TGTGCCAGCAAGCTTAAGGTGGGAACCGGCGGAGAGACCCAGTACTTC. This translates into CASKLKVGTGGETQYF.

This clonotype has only a few counts. This chain links TRBV20-1 with TRBJ1-4, with D unresolved. Germline lookup yields CDR1 DFQATT and CDR2 SNEGSKA (reference sequence). Trimming removed 2 bases from V and 8 bases from J, with 6 bases in between. The CDR3 totals 11 residues. The CDR3 nucleotides are TGCAGTGCTAGACGCAGCGAAAAACTGTTTTTT. It codes for CSARRSEKLFF.

This clonotype was observed a handful of times. The J gene is TRBJ1-1, the V gene TRBV7-9; D unclear. The CDR3 is 12 amino acids. The V end lost 3 bases, the J end lost 4 bases, and 6 bases lay between the germline ends. The germline CDR1 and CDR2 sequences are SEHNR and FQNEAQ (reference sequence). The CDR3 loop reads CASSFGFTEAFF. CDR3 sequence (DNA): TGTGCCAGCAGCTTCGGGTTCACTGAAGCTTTCTTT.

This clonotype has at least ten counts. The chain combines TRBV20-1 with TRBJ1-2, with D hard to call. The CDR3 spans 13 residues. Germline V gene lookup returns CDR1 DFQATT and CDR2 SNEGSKA (reference sequence). Trimming took off 5 bases at V and 4 bases at J, with 14 bases between the two ends. CDR3 in DNA: TGCAGTGCTCCTACCCGTGAGTTCTATGGCTACACCTTC. It yields the protein CSAPTREFYGYTF.

The J gene is TRBJ2-1, the V gene TRBV7-2, with 7 bases fitting TRBD1. Germline V gene data show CDR1 as SGHTA and CDR2 as FQGNSA. CDR3 size: 15 residues. Trimming cost V 1 base and J 2 bases; bases outside gene matches: 2. CDR3 loop: CASSLVGTAYNEQFF. The CDR3 nucleotides are TGTGCCAGCAGCTTAGTCGGGACAGCCTACAATGAGCAGTTCTTC.

This clonotype turned up a few times. V usage is TRBV12-3 or TRBV12-4 and J usage is TRBJ2-3; 8 bases fit TRBD1. CDR3 length: 15 amino acids. V dropped 3 bases and J dropped 8; count of bases not matched to a gene: 10. The CDR3: CASSLSFQGAPTQYF. The CDR3, as DNA: TGTGCCAGCAGTTTGTCGTTCCAGGGGGCCCCTACGCAGTATTTT.

The chain recombines TRBV4-3 with TRBJ2-1; D unresolved. The CDR3 sequence is 14 residues long. The V end lost 0 bases, the J end lost 4 bases, and 7 bases lay between the germline ends. Germline-derived CDR1 and CDR2 are LGHNA and YSLEER. DNA for the CDR3: TGCGCCAGCAGCCAAGATGGACCGTACAATGAGCAGTTCTTC. This encodes CASSQDGPYNEQFF.

At least ten counts were recorded for this clonotype. V gene TRBV5-5 combines with J gene TRBJ2-7; no clear D. V dropped 0 bases and J dropped 10 bases, with 17 bases sitting between them. This CDR3 spans 14 amino acids. Per the germline V gene, CDR1 is SGHKS and CDR2 is YYEKEE (reference sequence). CDR3 DNA: TGTGCCAGCAGCTTGGCTGTGCCCAGAAGGGATCAGTACTTC. Protein: CASSLAVPRRDQYF.

The V call is TRBV7-6, the J call TRBJ1-1, with unresolved D. The CDR3 runs 14 residues. Germline V gene data show CDR1 as SGHVS and CDR2 as FNYEAQ. Trimming took 0 bases from V and 4 from J, leaving 9 bases between them. The CDR3 sequence: CASSLATGSTEAFF. CDR3 nucleotides: TGTGCCAGCAGCTTAGCAACCGGGAGCACTGAAGCTTTCTTT. Complete variable domain (other parts from reference TRBV7-6 and TRBJ1-1): GAGVSQSPRYKVTKRGQDVALRCDPISGHVSLYWYRQALGQGPEFLTYFNYEAQQDKSGLPNDRFSAERPEGSISTLTIQRTEQRDSAMYRCASSLATGSTEAFFGQGTRLTVV.

This rearrangement joins TRBV5-1 to TRBJ2-5, with D perhaps TRBD1 or TRBD2 (5 bases each). With 4 bases removed from V and 5 bases from J, the gap between germline ends came to 12 bases. This CDR3 comprises 13 residues. Germline lookup yields CDR1 SGHRS and CDR2 YFSETQ. The CDR3 loop reads CASSTTVAETQYF. Here the CDR3 DNA reads TGCGCCAGCAGCACGACAGTAGCGGAGACCCAGTACTTC. The whole variable domain, remainder taken from reference TRBV5-1 and TRBJ2-5, is KAGVTQTPRYLIKTRGQQVTLSCSPISGHRSVSWYQQTPGQGLQFLFEYFSETQRNKGNFPGRFSGRQFSNSRSEMNVSTLELGDSALYLCASSTTVAETQYFGPGTRLLVL.

This clonotype came up a few times. CDR3 nucleotide sequence: TGTGCCACCAGCAGAGCGGCCTTAGGACGGCAGGGGCAGCGGGGCAATCAGCCCCAGCATTTT. It encodes CATSRAALGRQGQRGNQPQHF. The rearrangement links TRBV15 to TRBJ1-5; D may be TRBD1 (6 bases). Deletions cut 1 base from V and 2 bases from J, with 27 bases between. From germline, CDR1 is LNHNV and CDR2 YYDKDF (reference sequence). The CDR3 spans 21 residues.

This clonotype was observed a handful of times. The chain uses TRBV2 and TRBJ2-3; 12 nucleotides line up with TRBD1. Trimming cost V 4 bases and J 6 bases; bases outside gene matches: 2. The V gene's germline CDR1 is SNHLY and CDR2 FYNNEI. This CDR3 comprises 14 residues. The CDR3 nucleotides read TGTGCCAGCAGTGGGGACAGGGGGCGGGATACGCAGTATTTT. Its translation is CASSGDRGRDTQYF.

The chain couples TRBV28 to TRBJ1-5; 8 bases line up with TRBD1. The CDR3 spans 17 residues. The V and J ends lost 7 bases and 5 bases, in that order; junction bases with no gene match: 16. Per the germline V gene, CDR1 is MDHEN and CDR2 is SYDVKM. Here the CDR3 reads CASTPGGDRWLDQPQHF. CDR3 bases: TGTGCCAGCACCCCAGGGGGGGACAGGTGGTTAGATCAGCCCCAGCATTTT.

V is TRBV5-1 and J is TRBJ1-1; the D gene is possibly TRBD1 (5 bases). Trimming left V 4 bases short and J 4 bases short, with 17 bases between. This CDR3 has 15 amino acids. Germline CDR1 SGHRS, CDR2 YFSETQ. The CDR3 sequence: CASSPGGRGGTEAFF. CDR3 in DNA: TGCGCCAGCAGCCCGGGGGGAAGGGGCGGCACTGAAGCTTTCTTT.

The CDR3 nucleotides are TGCGCCAGCAGCTTGGGCAACTCAGGGGATGGCTACACCTTC. Translating it yields CASSLGNSGDGYTF. The chain combines TRBV5-1 with TRBJ1-2, with D possibly being TRBD1 (6 bases). Germline V gene lookup returns CDR1 SGHRS and CDR2 YFSETQ. Trimming cost V 0 bases and J 6 bases, with 12 bases left between them. The CDR3 totals 14 residues.

This clonotype was detected a few times. The chain employs TRBV7-9 and TRBJ2-7; 7 nucleotides agree with TRBD1. From germline, CDR1 is SEHNR and CDR2 FQNEAQ (reference sequence). This CDR3 is built from 17 residues. The V and J ends lost 4 bases and 6 bases, in that order; junction bases with no gene match: 18. CDR3 region: CASSSEGVTGSYSEQYF. As DNA, the CDR3 is TGTGCCAGCAGCTCCGAGGGGGTGACAGGGTCTTATTCCGAGCAGTACTTC.

This clonotype appeared a few times. The chain employs TRBV6-6 and TRBJ2-2; 8 nucleotides line up with TRBD2. Germline lookup yields CDR1 MNHNY and CDR2 SVGAGI (reference sequence). This CDR3 spans 17 amino acids. V was pared by 3 bases and J by 0 bases, with 6 bases of the junction left unmatched. The CDR3 region has the DNA TGTGCCAGCAGTTATCGAAGCGGGGGTGCGAACACCGGGGAGCTGTTTTTT. Translated, it gives CASSYRSGGANTGELFF.

This clonotype was detected once. The chain couples TRBV19 to TRBJ2-7; 7 bases align to TRBD1. The trim removed 7 bases at V and 3 bases at J, leaving 6 bases unmatched. The CDR3 is 13 residues long. Germline V gene lookup returns CDR1 LNHDA and CDR2 SQIVND (reference sequence). The CDR3 DNA reads TGTGCCAGTAAATCCCAGGGGGACTACGAGCAGTACTTC. Translated, it gives CASKSQGDYEQYF.

A few counts support this clonotype. The CDR3 DNA reads as TGCGCCAGCAGCCCAGACAGGCCAACCGGGGAGCTGTTTTTT. It is translated as CASSPDRPTGELFF. The chain is built from TRBV5-1 and TRBJ2-2, with a weak D call TRBD1 (6 bases). This CDR3 comprises 14 residues. V lost 4 bases to trimming and J lost 5 bases, with 12 bases between them. The germline CDR1 and CDR2 sequences are SGHRS and YFSETQ.

V usage is TRBV18 and J usage is TRBJ1-2; TRBD1 is a possible D gene (6 bases). Trimming pared 1 base from V and 8 bases from J, leaving 14 bases between. Germline CDR1 is KGHSH and CDR2 is LQKENI. The CDR3 runs 14 residues. CDR3 residues: CASSPQGGPGGYTF. CDR3 nucleotide sequence: TGTGCCAGCTCACCACAGGGGGGCCCCGGCGGCTACACCTTC.

The gene calls are TRBV7-9 and TRBJ2-2; a weak D match, TRBD1 (6 bases). The germline CDR1 and CDR2 sequences are SEHNR and FQNEAQ (reference sequence). The V gene lost 5 bases and the J gene lost 5 bases, with 12 bases spanning the gap. The CDR3 is made up of 14 amino acids. CDR3 coding DNA: TGTGCCAGCAGCCCCGTGAGGGGGACCGGGGAGCTGTTTTTT. It codes for CASSPVRGTGELFF.